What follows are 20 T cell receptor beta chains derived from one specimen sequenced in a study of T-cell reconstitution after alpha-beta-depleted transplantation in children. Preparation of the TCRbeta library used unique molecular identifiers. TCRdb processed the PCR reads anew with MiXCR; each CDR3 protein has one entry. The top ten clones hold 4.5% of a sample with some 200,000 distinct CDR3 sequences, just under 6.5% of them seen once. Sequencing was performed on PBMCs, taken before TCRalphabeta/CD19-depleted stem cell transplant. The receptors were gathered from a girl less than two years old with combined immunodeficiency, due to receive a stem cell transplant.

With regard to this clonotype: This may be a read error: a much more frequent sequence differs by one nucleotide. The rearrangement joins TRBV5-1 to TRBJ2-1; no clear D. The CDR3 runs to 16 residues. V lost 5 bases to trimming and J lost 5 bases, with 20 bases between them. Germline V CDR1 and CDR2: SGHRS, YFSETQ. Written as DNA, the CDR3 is TGCGCCAGCAGTGAAACTATGGGTTCTCGACACAATGAGCAGTTCTTC. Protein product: CASSETMGSRHNEQFF.

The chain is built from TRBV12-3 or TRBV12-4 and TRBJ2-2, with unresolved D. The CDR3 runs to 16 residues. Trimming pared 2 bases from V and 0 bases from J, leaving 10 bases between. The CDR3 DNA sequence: TGTGCCAGCAGTTTATCGCCGCAGACGAACACCGGGGAGCTGTTTTTT. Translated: CASSLSPQTNTGELFF.

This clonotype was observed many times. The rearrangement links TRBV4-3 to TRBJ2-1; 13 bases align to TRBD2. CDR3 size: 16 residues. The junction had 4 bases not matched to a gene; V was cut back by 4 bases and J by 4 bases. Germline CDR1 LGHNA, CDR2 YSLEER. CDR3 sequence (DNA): TGCGCCAGCAGCCCGGGGACTAGCGGGGCTTACAATGAGCAGTTCTTC. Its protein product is CASSPGTSGAYNEQFF.

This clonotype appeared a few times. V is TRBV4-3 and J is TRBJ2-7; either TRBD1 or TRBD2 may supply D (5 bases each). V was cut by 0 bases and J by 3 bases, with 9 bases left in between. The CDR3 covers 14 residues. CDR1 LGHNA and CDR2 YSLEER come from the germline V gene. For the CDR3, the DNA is TGCGCCAGCAGCCAAGACCGGGGCTTCTACGAGCAGTACTTC. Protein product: CASSQDRGFYEQYF.

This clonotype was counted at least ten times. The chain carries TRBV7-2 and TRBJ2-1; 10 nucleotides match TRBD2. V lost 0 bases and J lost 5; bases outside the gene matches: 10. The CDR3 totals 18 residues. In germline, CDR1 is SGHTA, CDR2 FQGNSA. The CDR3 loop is CASSLARRLAGGNNEQFF. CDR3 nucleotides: TGTGCCAGCAGCTTAGCGCGAAGACTAGCGGGTGGAAACAATGAGCAGTTCTTC.

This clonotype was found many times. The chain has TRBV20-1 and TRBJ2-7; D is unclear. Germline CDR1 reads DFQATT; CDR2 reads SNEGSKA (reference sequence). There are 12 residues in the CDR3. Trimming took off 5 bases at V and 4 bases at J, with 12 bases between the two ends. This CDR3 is CSAARLPYEQYF. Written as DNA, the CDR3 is TGCAGTGCTGCCCGACTCCCGTACGAGCAGTACTTC.

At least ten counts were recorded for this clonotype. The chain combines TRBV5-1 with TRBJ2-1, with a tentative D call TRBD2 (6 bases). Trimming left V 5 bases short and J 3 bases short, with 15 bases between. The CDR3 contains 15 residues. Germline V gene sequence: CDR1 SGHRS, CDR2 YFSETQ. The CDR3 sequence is CASRYWGEGYNEQFF. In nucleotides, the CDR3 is TGCGCCAGCAGGTATTGGGGGGAAGGCTACAATGAGCAGTTCTTC.

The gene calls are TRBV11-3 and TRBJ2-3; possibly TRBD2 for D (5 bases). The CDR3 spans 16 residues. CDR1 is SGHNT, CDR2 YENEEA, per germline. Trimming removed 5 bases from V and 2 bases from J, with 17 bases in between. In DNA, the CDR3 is TGTGCCAGCAGCCCAACAGACGGACTCAACACAGATACGCAGTATTTT. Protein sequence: CASSPTDGLNTDTQYF.

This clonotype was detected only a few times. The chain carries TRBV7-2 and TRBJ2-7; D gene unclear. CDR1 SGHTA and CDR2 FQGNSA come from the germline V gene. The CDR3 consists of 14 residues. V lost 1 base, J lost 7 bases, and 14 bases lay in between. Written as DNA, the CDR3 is TGTGCCAGCAGCTTAGGTCACGGCATAGGGGAGCAGTACTTC. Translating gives CASSLGHGIGEQYF.

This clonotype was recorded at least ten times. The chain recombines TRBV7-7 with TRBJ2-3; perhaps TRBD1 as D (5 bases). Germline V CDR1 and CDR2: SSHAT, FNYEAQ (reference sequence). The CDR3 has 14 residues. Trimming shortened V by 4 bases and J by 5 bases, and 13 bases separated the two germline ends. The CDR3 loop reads CASSSRVGEDTQYF. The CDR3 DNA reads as TGTGCCAGCAGCTCAAGGGTAGGGGAAGATACGCAGTATTTT.

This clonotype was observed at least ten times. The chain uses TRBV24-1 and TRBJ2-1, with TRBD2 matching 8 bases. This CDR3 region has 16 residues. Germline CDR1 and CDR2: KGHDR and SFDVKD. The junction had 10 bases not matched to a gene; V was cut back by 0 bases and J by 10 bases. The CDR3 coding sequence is TGTGCCACCAGTGATTTGCGGGGGGGCCCGATAGACGAGCAGTTCTTC. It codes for CATSDLRGGPIDEQFF.

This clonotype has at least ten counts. CDR3: CASSLQGVYEQYF. The DNA for the CDR3 is TGTGCCAGCAGTCTGCAGGGAGTCTACGAGCAGTACTTC. The V call is TRBV6-2 or TRBV6-3, the J call TRBJ2-7; the D call may be TRBD1 or TRBD2 (5 bases each). The CDR3 has 13 residues. V was cut by 5 bases and J by 3 bases, with 11 bases left in between. Germline V gives CDR1 MNHEY, CDR2 SVGEGT.

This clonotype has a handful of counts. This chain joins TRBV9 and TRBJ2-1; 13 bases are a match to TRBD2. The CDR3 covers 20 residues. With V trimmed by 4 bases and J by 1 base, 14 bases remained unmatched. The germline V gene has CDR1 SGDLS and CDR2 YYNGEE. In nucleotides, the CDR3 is TGTGCCAGCAGCAAAAAGACTAGCGGGGGGTTCTTCATTTCCTACAATGAGCAGTTCTTC. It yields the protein CASSKKTSGGFFISYNEQFF.

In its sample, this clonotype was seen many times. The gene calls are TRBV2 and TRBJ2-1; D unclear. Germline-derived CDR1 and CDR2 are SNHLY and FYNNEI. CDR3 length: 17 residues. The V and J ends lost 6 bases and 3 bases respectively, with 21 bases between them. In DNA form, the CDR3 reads TGTGCCAGCAGAATTGCCCCCGGAGTAGCACTCTACAATGAGCAGTTCTTC. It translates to CASRIAPGVALYNEQFF.

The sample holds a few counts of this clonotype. For the CDR3, the DNA is TGTGCCAGCAGTCATAGGGGGTATCAGCCCCAGCATTTT. Residues: CASSHRGYQPQHF. The genes are TRBV25-1 and TRBJ1-5; D is possibly TRBD1 (6 bases). V was shortened by 5 bases and J by 5 bases, with 10 bases between the two germline ends. CDR1 MGHDK and CDR2 SYGVNS come from the germline V gene. The CDR3 covers 13 residues. Full variable domain (missing parts from reference TRBV25-1 and TRBJ1-5): EADIYQTPRYLVIGTGKKITLECSQTMGHDKMYWYQQDPGMELHLIHYSYGVNSTEKGDLSSESTVSRIRTEHFPLTLESARPSHTSQYLCASSHRGYQPQHFGDGTRLSIL.

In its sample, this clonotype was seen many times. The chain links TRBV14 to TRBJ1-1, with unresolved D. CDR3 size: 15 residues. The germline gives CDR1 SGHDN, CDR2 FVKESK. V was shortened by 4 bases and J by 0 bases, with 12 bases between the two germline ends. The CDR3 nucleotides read TGTGCCAGCAGCCCTCGGACGGTCTTGAACACTGAAGCTTTCTTT. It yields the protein CASSPRTVLNTEAFF.

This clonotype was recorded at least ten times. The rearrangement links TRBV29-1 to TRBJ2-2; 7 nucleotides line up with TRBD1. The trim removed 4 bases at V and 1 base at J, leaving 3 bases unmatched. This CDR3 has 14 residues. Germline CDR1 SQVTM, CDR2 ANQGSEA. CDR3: CSVAGQMNTGELFF. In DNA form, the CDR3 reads TGCAGCGTTGCGGGACAGATGAACACCGGGGAGCTGTTTTTT.

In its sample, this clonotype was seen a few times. CDR3 nucleotides: TGTGCCAGCAGCTTCGGGGGGTCCGAGCAGTACTTC. Its protein product is CASSFGGSEQYF. The V gene is TRBV7-9, the J gene TRBJ2-7; 7 nucleotides match TRBD2. Germline-derived CDR1 and CDR2 are SEHNR and FQNEAQ (reference sequence). The trim removed 3 bases at V and 6 bases at J, leaving 2 bases unmatched. The CDR3 consists of 12 residues.

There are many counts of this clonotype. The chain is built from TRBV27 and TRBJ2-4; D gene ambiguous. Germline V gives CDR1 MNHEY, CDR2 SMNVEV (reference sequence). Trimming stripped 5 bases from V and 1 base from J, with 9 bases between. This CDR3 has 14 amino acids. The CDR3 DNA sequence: TGTGCCAGCAGTCCGGTGTCGGCCAAAAACATTCAGTACTTC. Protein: CASSPVSAKNIQYF.

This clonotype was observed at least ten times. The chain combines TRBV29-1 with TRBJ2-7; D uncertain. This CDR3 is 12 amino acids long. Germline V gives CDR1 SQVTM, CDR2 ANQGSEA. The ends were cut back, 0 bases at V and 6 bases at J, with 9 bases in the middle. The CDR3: CSVEDWVSEQYF. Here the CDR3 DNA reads TGCAGCGTTGAAGATTGGGTGAGCGAGCAGTACTTC.